This note documents a single T cell receptor beta chain sequence. As yet, its antigen is unknown. The study reverse transcribed the entire isolated RNA, so it sequenced expressed TCRB transcripts. Some clones are missing from TCRdb's copy, which holds only in-frame ones; the method was immunoSEQ multiplex PCR. The sample has about 210,000 clones; roughly a tenth are singletons. These data are taken from a study of beta chain features in type 1 diabetes. Points from the study as a whole: Shortening that was moderate but significant affected the TCRB CDR3s of Type 1 diabetes patients in all four CD4+ subsets.

Germline V gives CDR1 SQVTM, CDR2 ANQGSEA. CDR3 size: 10 residues. Trimming shortened V by 4 bases and J by 7 bases, and 5 bases separated the two germline ends. The TCR originated in a man younger than 35 in good health. The V and J genes are TRBV29-1 and TRBJ1-5; D remains ambiguous. The sample was central memory CD4+ T cells from blood. CDR3 protein: CSVVQQPQHF. The CDR3 region has the DNA TGCAGCGTTGTACAGCAGCCCCAGCATTTT.